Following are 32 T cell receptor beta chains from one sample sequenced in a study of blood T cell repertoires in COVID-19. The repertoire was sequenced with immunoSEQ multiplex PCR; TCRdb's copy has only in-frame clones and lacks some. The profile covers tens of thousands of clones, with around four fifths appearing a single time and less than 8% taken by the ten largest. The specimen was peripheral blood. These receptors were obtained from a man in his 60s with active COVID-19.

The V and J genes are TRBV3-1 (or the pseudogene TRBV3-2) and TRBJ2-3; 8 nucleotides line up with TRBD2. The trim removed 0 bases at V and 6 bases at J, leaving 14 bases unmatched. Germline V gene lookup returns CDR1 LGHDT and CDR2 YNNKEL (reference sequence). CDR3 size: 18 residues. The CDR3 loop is CASSQERGNRGGSDTQYF. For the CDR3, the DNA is TGTGCCAGCAGCCAAGAGAGGGGAAACCGGGGGGGCTCGGATACGCAGTATTTT.

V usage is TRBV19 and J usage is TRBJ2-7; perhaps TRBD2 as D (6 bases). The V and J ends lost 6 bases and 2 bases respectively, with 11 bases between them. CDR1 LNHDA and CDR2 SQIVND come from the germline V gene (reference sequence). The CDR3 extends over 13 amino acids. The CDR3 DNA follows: TGTGCCAGTAGCACGGGAGTTACCTACGAGCAGTACTTC. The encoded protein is CASSTGVTYEQYF.

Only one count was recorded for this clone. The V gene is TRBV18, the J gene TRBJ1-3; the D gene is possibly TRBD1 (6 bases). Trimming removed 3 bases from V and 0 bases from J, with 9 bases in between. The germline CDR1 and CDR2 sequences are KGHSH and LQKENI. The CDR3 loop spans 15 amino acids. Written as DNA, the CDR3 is TGTGCCAGCTCACCGGGACAAGTCTCTGGAAACACCATATATTTT. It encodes CASSPGQVSGNTIYF.

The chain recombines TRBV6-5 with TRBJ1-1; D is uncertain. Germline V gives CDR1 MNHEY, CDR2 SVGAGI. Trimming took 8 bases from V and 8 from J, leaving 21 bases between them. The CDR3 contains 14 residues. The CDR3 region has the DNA TGTGCCAGCTCGATAAACCCTACATGGGCCGAAGCTTTCTTT. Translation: CASSINPTWAEAFF.

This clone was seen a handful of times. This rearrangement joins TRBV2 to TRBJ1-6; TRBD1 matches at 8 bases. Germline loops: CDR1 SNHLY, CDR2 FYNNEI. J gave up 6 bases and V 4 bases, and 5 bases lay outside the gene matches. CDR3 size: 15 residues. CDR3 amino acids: CASSGQGIGNSPLHF. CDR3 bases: TGTGCCAGCAGTGGACAGGGGATAGGTAATTCACCCCTCCACTTT.

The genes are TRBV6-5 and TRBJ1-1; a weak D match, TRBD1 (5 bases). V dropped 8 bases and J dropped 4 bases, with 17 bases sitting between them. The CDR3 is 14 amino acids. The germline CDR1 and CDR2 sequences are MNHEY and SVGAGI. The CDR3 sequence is CASRSEGVSTEAFF. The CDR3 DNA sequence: TGTGCCAGCCGATCGGAAGGGGTGAGCACTGAAGCTTTCTTT.

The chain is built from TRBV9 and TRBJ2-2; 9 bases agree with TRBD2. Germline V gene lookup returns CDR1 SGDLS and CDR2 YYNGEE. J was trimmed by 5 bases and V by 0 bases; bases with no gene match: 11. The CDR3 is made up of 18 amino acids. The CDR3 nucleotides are TGTGCCAGCAGCGTAGAACCCCTGGCTAGCGGGAAGACCGGGGAGCTGTTTTTT. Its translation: CASSVEPLASGKTGELFF. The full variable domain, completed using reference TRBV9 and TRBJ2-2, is DSGVTQTPKHLITATGQRVTLRCSPRSGDLSVYWYQQSLDQGLQFLIQYYNGEERAKGNILERFSAQQFPDLHSELNLSSLELGDSALYFCASSVEPLASGKTGELFFGEGSRLTVL.

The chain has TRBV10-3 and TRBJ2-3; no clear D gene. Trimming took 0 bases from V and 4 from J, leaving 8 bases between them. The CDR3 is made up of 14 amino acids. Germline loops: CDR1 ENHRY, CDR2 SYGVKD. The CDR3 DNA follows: TGTGCCATCAGTGAGTCGACTCCAGCAGATACGCAGTATTTT. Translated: CAISESTPADTQYF.

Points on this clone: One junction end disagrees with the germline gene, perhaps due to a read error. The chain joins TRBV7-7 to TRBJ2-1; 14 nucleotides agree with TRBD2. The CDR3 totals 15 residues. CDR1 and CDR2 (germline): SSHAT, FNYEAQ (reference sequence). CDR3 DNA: TGTGCTAGCAGCCGGGGACTAGCGGGAGTTGAGGAGCAGTTCTTC. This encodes CASSRGLAGVEEQFF. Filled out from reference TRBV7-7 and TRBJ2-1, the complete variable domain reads GAGVSQSPRYKVTKRGQDVTLRCDPISSHATLYWYQQALGQGPEFLTYFNYEAQPDKSGLPSDRFSAERPEGSISTLTIQRTEQRDSAMYRCASSRGLAGVEEQFFGPGTRLTVL.

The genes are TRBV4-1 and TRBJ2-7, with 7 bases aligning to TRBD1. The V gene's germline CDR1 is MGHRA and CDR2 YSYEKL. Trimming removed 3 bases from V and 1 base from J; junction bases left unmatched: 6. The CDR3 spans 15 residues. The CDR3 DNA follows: TGCGCCAGCAGCCAGACCGGGACAGCTTCCTACGAGCAGTACTTC. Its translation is CASSQTGTASYEQYF.

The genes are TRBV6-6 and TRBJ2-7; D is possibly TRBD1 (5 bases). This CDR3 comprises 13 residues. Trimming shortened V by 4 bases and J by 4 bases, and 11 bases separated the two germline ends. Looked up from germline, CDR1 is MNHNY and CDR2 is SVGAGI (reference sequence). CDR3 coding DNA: TGTGCCAGCAGTTCCATTCGACAGTACGAGCAGTACTTC. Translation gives CASSSIRQYEQYF.

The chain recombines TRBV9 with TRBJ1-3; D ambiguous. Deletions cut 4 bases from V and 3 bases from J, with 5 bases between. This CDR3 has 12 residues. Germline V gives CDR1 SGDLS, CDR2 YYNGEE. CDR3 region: CASSPGGNTIYF. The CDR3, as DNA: TGTGCCAGCAGCCCGGGTGGAAACACCATATATTTT.

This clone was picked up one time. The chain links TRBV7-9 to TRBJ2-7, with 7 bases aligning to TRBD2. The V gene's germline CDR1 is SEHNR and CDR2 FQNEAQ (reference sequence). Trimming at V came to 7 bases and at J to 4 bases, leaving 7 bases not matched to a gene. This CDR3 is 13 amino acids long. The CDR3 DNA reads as TGTGCCAGCACCCCCGGGGGAGGGTACGAGCAGTACTTC. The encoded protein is CASTPGGGYEQYF.

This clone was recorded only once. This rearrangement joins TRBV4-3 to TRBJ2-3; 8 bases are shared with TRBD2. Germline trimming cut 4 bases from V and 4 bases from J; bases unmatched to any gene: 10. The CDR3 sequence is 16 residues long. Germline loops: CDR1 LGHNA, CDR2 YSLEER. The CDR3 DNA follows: TGCGCCAGCAGCCCCCGGGTTAGCGGGGCGGCAGATACGCAGTATTTT. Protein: CASSPRVSGAADTQYF.

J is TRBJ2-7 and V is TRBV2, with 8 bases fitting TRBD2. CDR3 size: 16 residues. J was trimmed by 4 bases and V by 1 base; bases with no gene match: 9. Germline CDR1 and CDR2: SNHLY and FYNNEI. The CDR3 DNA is TGTGCCAGCAGTGAAGAAGGGAGCGGGAGTTGGTACGAGCAGTACTTC. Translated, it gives CASSEEGSGSWYEQYF. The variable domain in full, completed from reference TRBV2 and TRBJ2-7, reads EPEVTQTPSHQVTQMGQEVILRCVPISNHLYFYWYRQILGQKVEFLVSFYNNEISEKSEIFDDQFSVERPDGSNFTLKIRSTKLEDSAMYFCASSEEGSGSWYEQYFGPGTRLTVT.

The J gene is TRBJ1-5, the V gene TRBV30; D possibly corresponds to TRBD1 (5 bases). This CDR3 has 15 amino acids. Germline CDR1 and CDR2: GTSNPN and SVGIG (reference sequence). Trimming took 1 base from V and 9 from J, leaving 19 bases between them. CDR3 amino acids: CAWSGAGRGPGPQHF. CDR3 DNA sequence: TGTGCCTGGAGTGGGGCAGGGAGGGGACCGGGGCCCCAGCATTTT.

For the CDR3, the DNA is TGTGCCAGCAGCCCGAGTCGGTATACTGAAGCTTTCTTT. This gives the protein CASSPSRYTEAFF. The chain combines TRBV7-3 with TRBJ1-1; D remains unclear. The CDR3 is 13 amino acids. V was shortened by 5 bases and J by 5 bases, with 12 bases between the two germline ends. Per germline, CDR1 SGHTA and CDR2 FQGTGA.

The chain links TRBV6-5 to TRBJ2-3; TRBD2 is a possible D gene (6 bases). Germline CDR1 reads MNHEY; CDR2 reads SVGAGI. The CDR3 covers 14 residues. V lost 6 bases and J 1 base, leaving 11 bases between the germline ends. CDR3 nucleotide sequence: TGTGCCAGCAGGGACTACCTAGGCACAGATACGCAGTATTTT. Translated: CASRDYLGTDTQYF.

The CDR3 DNA reads TGTGCCAGCAACCCCCTAGCGGGAAGCACAGATACGCAGTATTTT. This gives the protein CASNPLAGSTDTQYF. The chain recombines TRBV2 with TRBJ2-3, with 9 bases lining up with TRBD2. V was clipped by 7 bases and J by 0 bases; unmatched bases: 5. From germline, CDR1 is SNHLY and CDR2 FYNNEI. CDR3 length: 15 residues. The full variable domain, with the rest looked up from reference TRBV2 and TRBJ2-3, is EPEVTQTPSHQVTQMGQEVILRCVPISNHLYFYWYRQILGQKVEFLVSFYNNEISEKSEIFDDQFSVERPDGSNFTLKIRSTKLEDSAMYFCASNPLAGSTDTQYFGPGTRLTVL.

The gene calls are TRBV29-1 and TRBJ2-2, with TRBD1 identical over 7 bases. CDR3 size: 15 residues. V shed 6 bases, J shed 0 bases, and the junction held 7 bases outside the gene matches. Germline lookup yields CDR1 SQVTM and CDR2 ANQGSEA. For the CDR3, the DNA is TGCAGCGTAAGGGCCGGGACAGCGAACACCGGGGAGCTGTTTTTT. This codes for CSVRAGTANTGELFF.

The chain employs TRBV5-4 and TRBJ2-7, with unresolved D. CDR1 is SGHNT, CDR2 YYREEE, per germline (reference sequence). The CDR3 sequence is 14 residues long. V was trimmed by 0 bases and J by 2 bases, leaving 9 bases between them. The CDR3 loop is CASSLGSRTYEQYF. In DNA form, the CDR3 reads TGTGCCAGCAGCTTGGGCTCGAGGACCTACGAGCAGTACTTC.

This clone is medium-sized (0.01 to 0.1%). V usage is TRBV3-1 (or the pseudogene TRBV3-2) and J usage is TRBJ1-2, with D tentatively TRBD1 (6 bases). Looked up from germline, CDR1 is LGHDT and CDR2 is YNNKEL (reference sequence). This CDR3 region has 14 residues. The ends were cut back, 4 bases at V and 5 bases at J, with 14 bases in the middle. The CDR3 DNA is TGTGCCAGCAGCCCCACGGACAGCCCGTATGGCTACACCTTC. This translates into CASSPTDSPYGYTF.

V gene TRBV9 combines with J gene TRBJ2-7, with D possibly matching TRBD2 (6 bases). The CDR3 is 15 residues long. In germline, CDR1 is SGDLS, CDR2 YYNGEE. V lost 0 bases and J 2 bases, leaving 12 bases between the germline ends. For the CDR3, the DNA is TGTGCCAGCAGCGTAGGCGGCGGGATCGCCTACGAGCAGTACTTC. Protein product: CASSVGGGIAYEQYF.

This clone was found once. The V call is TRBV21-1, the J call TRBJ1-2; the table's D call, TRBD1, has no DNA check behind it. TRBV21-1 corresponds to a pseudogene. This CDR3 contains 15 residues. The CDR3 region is CASSKGGQLHDGYTF. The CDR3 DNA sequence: TGTGCCAGCAGCAAAGGGGGACAATTGCACGATGGCTACACCTTC.

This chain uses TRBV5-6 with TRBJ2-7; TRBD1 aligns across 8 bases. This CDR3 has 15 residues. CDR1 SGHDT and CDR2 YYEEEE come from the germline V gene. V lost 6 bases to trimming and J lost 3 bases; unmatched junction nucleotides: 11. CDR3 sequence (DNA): TGTGCCAGCAAAACCTTGGGACAGGAGAACTACGAGCAGTACTTC. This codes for CASKTLGQENYEQYF.

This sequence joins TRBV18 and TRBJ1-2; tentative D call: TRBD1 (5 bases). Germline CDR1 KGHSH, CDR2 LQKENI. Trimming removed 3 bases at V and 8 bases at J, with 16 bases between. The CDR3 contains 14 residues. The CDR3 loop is CASSPGADPRGYTF. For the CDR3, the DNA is TGTGCCAGCTCACCTGGGGCAGACCCTCGAGGCTACACCTTC.

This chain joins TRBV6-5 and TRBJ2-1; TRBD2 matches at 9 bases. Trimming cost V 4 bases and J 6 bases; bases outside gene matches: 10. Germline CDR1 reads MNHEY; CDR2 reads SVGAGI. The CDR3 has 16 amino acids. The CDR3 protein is CASSFPTSGGLNEQFF. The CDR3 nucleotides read TGTGCCAGCAGTTTCCCGACTAGCGGAGGTCTCAATGAGCAGTTCTTC.

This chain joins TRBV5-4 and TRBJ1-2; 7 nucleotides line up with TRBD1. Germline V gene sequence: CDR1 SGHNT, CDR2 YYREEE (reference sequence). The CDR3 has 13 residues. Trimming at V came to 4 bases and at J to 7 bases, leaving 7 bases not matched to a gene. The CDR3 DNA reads TGTGCCAGCAGCGCCGACAGGGACGGTGGCTACACCTTC. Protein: CASSADRDGGYTF.

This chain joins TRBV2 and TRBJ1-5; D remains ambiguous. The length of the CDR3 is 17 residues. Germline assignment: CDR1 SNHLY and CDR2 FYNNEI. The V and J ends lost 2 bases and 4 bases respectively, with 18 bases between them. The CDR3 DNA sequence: TGTGCCAGCAGTGAACATTCTTCGGGAATGGGTAATCAGCCCCAGCATTTT. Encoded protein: CASSEHSSGMGNQPQHF.

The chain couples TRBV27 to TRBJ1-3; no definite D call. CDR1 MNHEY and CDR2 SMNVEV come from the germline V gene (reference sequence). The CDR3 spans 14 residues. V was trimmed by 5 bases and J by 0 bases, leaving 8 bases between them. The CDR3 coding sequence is TGTGCCAGCAGTCTCTATCTCTCTGGAAACACCATATATTTT. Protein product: CASSLYLSGNTIYF.

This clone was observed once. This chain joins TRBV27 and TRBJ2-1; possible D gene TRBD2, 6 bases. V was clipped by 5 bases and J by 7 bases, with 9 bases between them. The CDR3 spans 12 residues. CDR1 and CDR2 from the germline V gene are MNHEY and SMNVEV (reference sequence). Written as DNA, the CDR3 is TGTGCCAGCAGTGGACTAATAAATGAGCAGTTCTTC. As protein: CASSGLINEQFF.

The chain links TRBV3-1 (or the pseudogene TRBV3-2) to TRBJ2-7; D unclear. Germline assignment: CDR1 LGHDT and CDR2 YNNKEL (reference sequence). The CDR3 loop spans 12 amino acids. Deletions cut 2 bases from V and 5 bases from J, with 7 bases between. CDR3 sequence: CASSQFGNEQYF. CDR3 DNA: TGTGCCAGCAGCCAATTCGGTAACGAGCAGTACTTC.